Detailed here is one T cell receptor beta chain. Its antigen is unidentified. Germline V CDR1 and CDR2: SGDLS, YYNGEE. The length of the CDR3 is 17 residues. V was clipped by 0 bases and J by 5 bases; unmatched bases: 8. The authors reverse transcribed all of the isolated RNA, so sequencing captured expressed TCRB transcripts. The method was immunoSEQ multiplex PCR; TCRdb's version includes in-frame clones alone and lacks a portion of them. This sample has a few hundred thousand clones, with about 15% found just once. Sort purity for all populations was recorded as exceeding 98%. The entry originates in a study of beta chain features in type 1 diabetes. Study-wide points: Among all four CD4+ subsets, Type 1 diabetes patients had TCRB CDR3s that were moderately but significantly shorter. Compared with healthy donors, patients appeared to share more similar naive, central memory and regulatory TCRB repertoires.

Source material: naive CD4+ T cells from blood. The sequence was collected from a man aged 25 to 40 with type 1 diabetes. The chain links TRBV9 to TRBJ2-5; 12 bases map to TRBD2. The DNA of the CDR3 is TGTGCCAGCAGCGTAGGGGCTAGCGGGGGGGCCGGGGAGACCCAGTACTTC. It is translated as CASSVGASGGAGETQYF.